This T cell receptor (beta chain) was captured by sequencing in a study of OX40 agonist ivuxolimab in advanced cancers. General study points: Expanded clones tended on average to be more numerous among CD8+ T cells than CD4+.

Assay: immunoSEQ multiplex PCR; the TCRdb copy retains only in-frame clones and omits some. The sample carries approximately 43,000 clones, 89% recorded once. A remark on this clone: As yet, its antigen is unknown.

Germline V lookup: CDR1 SGHTA, CDR2 FQGNSA. The trim removed 4 bases at V and 14 bases at J, leaving 5 bases unmatched. The CDR3 totals 12 residues. This clonotype originated in an adult with an advanced solid tumor such as melanoma, head and neck, liver or kidney cancer. This chain links TRBV7-2 with TRBJ2-1; 10 bases map to TRBD2. The specimen was CD4+ or CD8+ T cells sorted from blood, collected in a trial of the OX40 agonist ivuxolimab. CDR3 bases: TGTGCCAGCAGCTCACCGGGACTAGCGAAGTTCTTC. Its translation is CASSSPGLAKFF. Combining the CDR3 with reference TRBV7-2 and TRBJ2-1 gives the whole variable domain GAGVSQSPSNKVTEKGKDVELRCDPISGHTALYWYRQSLGQGLEFLIYFQGNSAPDKSGLPSDRFSAERTGGSVSTLTIQRTQQEDSAVYLCASSSPGLAKFFGPGTRLTVL.